The 16 T cell receptor beta chains presented below share a single source sample, sequenced in a study of type 1 and type 2 diabetes patients. Genomic DNA was the PCR template. Amplification of the beta chain CDR3 used 30 forward and 13 reverse multiplex primers. TCRdb re-analysed the multiplex PCR reads in MiXCR, keeping a single row per CDR3 protein. The sample includes about 250,000 distinct CDR3 sequences, roughly 50% seen only once; the top ten take around 15%. Sequencing was performed on peripheral blood mononuclear cells (PBMCs). The source of these receptors is a young man with type 2 diabetes.

This clonotype was counted only a few times. The V call is TRBV20-1, the J call TRBJ2-5; D possibly corresponds to TRBD2 (6 bases). Trimming left V 5 bases short and J 0 bases short, with 16 bases between. CDR3 size: 15 residues. Per the germline V gene, CDR1 is DFQATT and CDR2 is SNEGSKA (reference sequence). CDR3 residues: CSAPEGAGYQETQYF. Here the CDR3 DNA reads TGCAGTGCTCCCGAGGGTGCGGGGTACCAAGAGACCCAGTACTTC.

The J gene is TRBJ2-3, the V gene TRBV7-9; possibly TRBD1 or TRBD2 for D (5 bases each). Between the trimmed V and J ends, which lost 8 bases and 3 bases, there was a span of 15 bases. The CDR3 has 14 residues. Germline V gives CDR1 SEHNR, CDR2 FQNEAQ (reference sequence). CDR3 amino acids: CASSPGPQTDTQYF. The CDR3 nucleotides read TGTGCCAGCTCCCCGGGACCGCAAACAGATACGCAGTATTTT.

The chain employs TRBV13 and TRBJ1-5; D is possibly TRBD1 (6 bases). The length of the CDR3 is 13 residues. Germline CDR1 reads PRHDT; CDR2 reads FYEKMQ (reference sequence). The V gene lost 5 bases and the J gene lost 6 bases, with 11 bases spanning the gap. The CDR3 DNA reads as TGTGCCAGCAGCGTACAGGGAGCTCAGCCCCAGCATTTT. This sequence encodes CASSVQGAQPQHF.

In this sample, this clonotype turned up once. This chain links TRBV20-1 with TRBJ2-7; 12 bases agree with TRBD2. CDR3 size: 15 residues. The germline gives CDR1 DFQATT, CDR2 SNEGSKA (reference sequence). The ends lost 0 bases at V and 6 bases at J; junction bases unmatched: 6. The CDR3 DNA reads as TGCAGTGCTAGAGATCCTCTAGCGGGAGGGCCCGAGCAGTACTTC. Translating gives CSARDPLAGGPEQYF.

This clonotype was picked up a small number of times. V gene TRBV7-2 combines with J gene TRBJ2-5; D perhaps matches TRBD1 (5 bases). Per the germline V gene, CDR1 is SGHTA and CDR2 is FQGNSA. The V gene lost 5 bases and the J gene lost 5 bases, with 15 bases spanning the gap. The CDR3 runs 14 residues. The CDR3 DNA reads TGTGCCAGCAGCGAATCAGGGCGTGGGGAGACCCAGTACTTC. Residues: CASSESGRGETQYF.

A few counts support this clonotype. This rearrangement joins TRBV6-6 to TRBJ2-7; D remains unclear. V was clipped by 2 bases and J by 6 bases, with 11 bases between them. CDR1 MNHNY and CDR2 SVGAGI come from the germline V gene (reference sequence). This CDR3 has 13 residues. The CDR3 DNA reads as TGTGCCAGCAGTTACCCGACCTCCCCCGAGCAGTACTTC. This sequence encodes CASSYPTSPEQYF.

The rearrangement joins TRBV9 to TRBJ2-7; 9 positions agree with TRBD2. J gave up 6 bases and V 1 base, and 8 bases lay outside the gene matches. Germline V lookup: CDR1 SGDLS, CDR2 YYNGEE. This CDR3 region has 15 residues. The CDR3 loop reads CASSVTPSGDVEQYF. The CDR3 bases are TGTGCCAGCAGCGTAACGCCTAGCGGGGATGTCGAGCAGTACTTC.

In its sample, this clonotype was seen a few times. CDR3 bases: TGTGCCAGCAGCTTCGGACAGAGCACAGATACGCAGTATTTT. This encodes CASSFGQSTDTQYF. The chain combines TRBV9 with TRBJ2-3, with TRBD1 as a possible D gene (6 bases). V was pared by 4 bases and J by 0 bases, with 9 bases between. CDR1 and CDR2 (germline): SGDLS, YYNGEE. This CDR3 is built from 14 residues.

V and J are TRBV3-1 and TRBJ2-7; 7 positions match TRBD1. This CDR3 has 11 amino acids. CDR1 and CDR2 from the germline V gene are LGHDT and YNNKEL (reference sequence). Germline trimming cut 0 bases from V and 10 bases from J; bases unmatched to any gene: 0. The CDR3 coding sequence is TGTGCCAGCAGCCAAGAAGGGGGCCAGTACTTC. Its protein product is CASSQEGGQYF.

This clonotype was counted at least ten times. This chain uses TRBV2 with TRBJ1-1; D not resolved. The CDR3 has 14 amino acids. Trimming removed 1 base from V and 1 base from J, with 7 bases in between. From germline, CDR1 is SNHLY and CDR2 FYNNEI. The CDR3 loop is CASSEEGGNTEAFF. DNA for the CDR3: TGTGCCAGCAGTGAAGAGGGTGGGAACACTGAAGCTTTCTTT.

The genes are TRBV2 and TRBJ2-5; tentatively, D is TRBD2 (6 bases). The end of the DNA is better explained by TRBJ2-1, so the J call may be wrong. The length of the CDR3 is 14 residues. Germline V CDR1 and CDR2: SNHLY, FYNNEI. The CDR3, as DNA: TGTGCCAGCAGTTTAGGCCCGACGGGAGAGACCCAGTTCTTC. Its translation is CASSLGPTGETQFF.

V is TRBV30 and J is TRBJ2-7, with D tentatively TRBD1 (5 bases). Per germline, CDR1 GTSNPN and CDR2 SVGIG (reference sequence). Trimming removed 3 bases from V and 7 bases from J, with 22 bases in between. The CDR3 contains 15 residues. Here the CDR3 reads CAWRAAGHARFEQYF. In DNA, the CDR3 is TGTGCCTGGAGGGCCGCCGGACATGCTAGGTTTGAGCAGTACTTC. The full variable domain, its missing parts supplied by reference TRBV30 and TRBJ2-7, is SQTIHQWPATLVQPVGSPLSLECTVEGTSNPNLYWYRQAAGRGLQLLFYSVGIGQISSEVPQNLSASRPQDRQFILSSKKLLLSDSGFYLCAWRAAGHARFEQYFGPGTRLTVT.

The chain uses TRBV7-3 and TRBJ2-1; the match to TRBD2 covers 15 bases. The germline gives CDR1 SGHTA, CDR2 FQGTGA. The CDR3 is 17 residues long. J lost 9 bases, V lost 2 bases, and 8 bases had no gene match. The CDR3 loop is CASSLARTSGREGEQFF. CDR3 coding DNA: TGTGCCAGCAGCTTAGCTCGGACTAGCGGGAGGGAAGGTGAGCAGTTCTTC.

V and J are TRBV7-8 and TRBJ2-1, with a possible D match to TRBD2 (5 bases). The V and J ends lost 1 base and 8 bases respectively, with 6 bases between them. Germline lookup yields CDR1 SGHVS and CDR2 FQNEAQ. The CDR3 runs to 12 residues. The CDR3 protein is CASSLGGHEQFF. In DNA form, the CDR3 reads TGTGCCAGCAGCTTAGGAGGGCATGAGCAGTTCTTC.

This clonotype was seen a single time. The CDR3 loop is CASIQGSAYNEQFF. The CDR3 DNA is TGTGCCAGTATACAGGGTTCTGCCTACAATGAGCAGTTCTTC. The V and J genes are TRBV19 and TRBJ2-1; the D gene is possibly TRBD1 (6 bases). Germline CDR1 is LNHDA and CDR2 is SQIVND (reference sequence). The V end lost 7 bases, the J end lost 2 bases, and 12 bases lay between the germline ends. The CDR3 is 14 amino acids.

V and J are TRBV7-2 and TRBJ2-1; 12 positions match TRBD2. The V gene's germline CDR1 is SGHTA and CDR2 FQGNSA. Trimming took 4 bases from V and 1 from J; bases not matched to a gene: 2. The CDR3 contains 16 residues. CDR3 DNA sequence: TGTGCCAGCAGCTCACTAGCGGGGGGTTCCTACAATGAGCAGTTCTTC. It yields the protein CASSSLAGGSYNEQFF.